This TCR beta chain was captured by sequencing in a study of T cell responses to AZD1222 COVID-19 vaccine. The V and J ends lost 7 bases and 8 bases respectively, with 17 bases between them. The CDR3 totals 13 residues. The assay was immunoSEQ multiplex PCR, and TCRdb's table has in-frame clones only and misses some. The sample records 65,000 to 80,000 clones, around 90% being singletons. The chain links TRBV6-7 to TRBJ1-2, with D hard to call. TRBV6-7 is known as an ORF, though its function is uncertain. The sequences come from peripheral blood, collected on day 0 of MenACWY control vaccination. The sequence derives from an adult in good health. The CDR3 reads CASIEGSHLGYTF. CDR3 coding DNA: TGTGCCAGCATTGAGGGCAGTCACTTGGGCTACACCTTC.